This passage covers 9 T cell receptor beta chains from one sample sequenced in a study of T cell changes during pregnancy in multiple sclerosis. Assay used: immunoSEQ multiplex PCR; TCRdb lists only in-frame clones, some missing. The table lists 35,000 to 50,000 clones, about 90% of them singletons. Sample: CD4+ T cells from peripheral blood mononuclear cells, taken in the third trimester of pregnancy. The origin of the receptors is a female donor in good health, enrolled as a control in a pregnancy study.

The V call is TRBV29-1, the J call TRBJ2-3; D ambiguous. This CDR3 spans 12 amino acids. Germline loops: CDR1 SQVTM, CDR2 ANQGSEA. Trimming took 3 bases from V and 7 from J, leaving 11 bases between them. DNA for the CDR3: TGCAGCGTTGATCAGGCCTTACATACGCAGTATTTT. Translating gives CSVDQALHTQYF.

The chain recombines TRBV28 with TRBJ2-7; 8 nucleotides line up with TRBD1. This CDR3 is built from 16 residues. V lost 5 bases, J lost 3 bases, and 12 bases stayed unmatched. Germline CDR1 reads MDHEN; CDR2 reads SYDVKM. CDR3 sequence: CASSPTEAGGFYEQYF. Here the CDR3 DNA reads TGTGCCAGCAGTCCTACCGAGGCAGGGGGCTTCTACGAGCAGTACTTC.

V gene TRBV30 combines with J gene TRBJ2-3; 9 nucleotides agree with TRBD2. This CDR3 region has 16 residues. V was pared by 0 bases and J by 0 bases, with 4 bases of the junction left unmatched. Per germline, CDR1 GTSNPN and CDR2 SVGIG (reference sequence). DNA of the CDR3: TGTGCCTGGAGTGTAGGACTAGCGCGTAGCACAGATACGCAGTATTTT. Protein product: CAWSVGLARSTDTQYF.

This sequence joins TRBV7-9 and TRBJ1-2; D not certain. The CDR3 spans 16 residues. Germline V lookup: CDR1 SEHNR, CDR2 FQNEAQ (reference sequence). The V and J ends lost 5 bases and 4 bases respectively, with 20 bases between them. The CDR3 loop is CASSHWALNPSYGYTF. CDR3 DNA sequence: TGTGCCAGCAGCCATTGGGCCCTCAACCCTTCCTATGGCTACACCTTC. Full variable domain (rest looked up from reference TRBV7-9 and TRBJ1-2): DTGVSQNPRHKITKRGQNVTFRCDPISEHNRLYWYRQTLGQGPEFLTYFQNEAQLEKSRLLSDRFSAERPKGSFSTLEIQRTEQGDSAMYLCASSHWALNPSYGYTFGSGTRLTVV.

As regards this clone: A junction end diverges from the germline sequence, so it may reflect a read error. This sequence joins TRBV7-7 and TRBJ2-5; a possible D gene is TRBD1 (6 bases). Germline V CDR1 and CDR2: SSHAT, FNYEAQ (reference sequence). The CDR3 sequence is 14 residues long. DNA of the CDR3: TGTGCTAGCAGCTTCGCAGGGACACAAGAGACCCAGTACTTC. Protein: CASSFAGTQETQYF.

The chain carries TRBV4-3 and TRBJ1-6, with 8 positions matching TRBD1. In germline, CDR1 is LGHNA, CDR2 YSLEER. The CDR3 runs 16 residues. V was clipped by 1 base and J by 8 bases; unmatched bases: 7. CDR3 sequence: CASSQGRGQGYSPLHF. CDR3 coding DNA: TGCGCCAGCAGCCAAGGGCGAGGACAGGGTTATTCACCCCTCCACTTT.

The chain joins TRBV6-4 to TRBJ2-5; D is ambiguous. The CDR3 has 13 residues. V was clipped by 6 bases and J by 0 bases, with 8 bases between them. The germline V gene encodes CDR1 MRHNA and CDR2 SNTAGT. This CDR3 is CASRQKNQETQYF. The CDR3 region has the DNA TGTGCCAGCAGGCAGAAAAACCAAGAGACCCAGTACTTC.

The V and J genes are TRBV19 and TRBJ2-3, with 8 bases matching TRBD2. Per germline, CDR1 LNHDA and CDR2 SQIVND (reference sequence). The CDR3 length is 18 residues. V gave up 1 base and J gave up 3 bases; unmatched junction bases: 12. The CDR3 spells CASSIGPSAGVRTDTQYF. CDR3 coding DNA: TGTGCCAGTAGTATAGGACCGTCAGCGGGGGTCAGGACAGATACGCAGTATTTT. The full variable domain, completed using reference TRBV19 and TRBJ2-3, is DGGITQSPKYLFRKEGQNVTLSCEQNLNHDAMYWYRQDPGQGLRLIYYSQIVNDFQKGDIAEGYSVSREKKESFPLTVTSAQKNPTAFYLCASSIGPSAGVRTDTQYFGPGTRLTVL.

The genes are TRBV5-6 and TRBJ2-1, with D tentatively TRBD2 (7 bases). Per germline, CDR1 SGHDT and CDR2 YYEEEE. V lost 3 bases, J lost 3 bases, and 13 bases lay in between. The CDR3 covers 15 residues. This CDR3 reads CASSSEGEGYNEQFF. CDR3 bases: TGTGCCAGCAGCTCCGAGGGGGAGGGCTACAATGAGCAGTTCTTC. Together with reference TRBV5-6 and TRBJ2-1, the CDR3 gives the full variable domain: DAGVTQSPTHLIKTRGQQVTLRCSPKSGHDTVSWYQQALGQGPQFIFQYYEEEERQRGNFPDRFSGHQFPNYSSELNVNALLLGDSALYLCASSSEGEGYNEQFFGPGTRLTVL.